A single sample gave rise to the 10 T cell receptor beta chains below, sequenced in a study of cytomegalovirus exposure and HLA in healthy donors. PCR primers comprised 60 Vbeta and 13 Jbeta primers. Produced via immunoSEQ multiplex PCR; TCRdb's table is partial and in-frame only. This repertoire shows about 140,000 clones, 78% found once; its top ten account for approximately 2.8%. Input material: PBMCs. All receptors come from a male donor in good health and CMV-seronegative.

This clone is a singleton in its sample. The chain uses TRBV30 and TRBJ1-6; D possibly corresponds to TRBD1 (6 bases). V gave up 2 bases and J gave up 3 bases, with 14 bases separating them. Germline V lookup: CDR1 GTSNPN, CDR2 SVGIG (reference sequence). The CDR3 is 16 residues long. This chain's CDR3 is CAWSTGKLSYNSPLHF. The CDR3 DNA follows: TGTGCCTGGAGTACAGGGAAATTAAGCTATAATTCACCCCTCCACTTT.

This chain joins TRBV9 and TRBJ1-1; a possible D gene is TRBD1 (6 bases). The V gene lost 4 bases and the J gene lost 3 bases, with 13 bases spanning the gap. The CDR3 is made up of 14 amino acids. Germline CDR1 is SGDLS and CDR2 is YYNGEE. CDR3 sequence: CASSPGGGHTEAFF. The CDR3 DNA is TGTGCCAGCAGCCCCGGTGGGGGCCACACTGAAGCTTTCTTT.

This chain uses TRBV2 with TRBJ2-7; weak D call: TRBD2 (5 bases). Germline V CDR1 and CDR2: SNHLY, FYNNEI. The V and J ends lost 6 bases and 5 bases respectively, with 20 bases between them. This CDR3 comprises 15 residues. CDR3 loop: CASRSVYGVWDEQYF. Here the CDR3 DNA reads TGTGCCAGCAGGTCCGTTTACGGGGTCTGGGACGAGCAGTACTTC. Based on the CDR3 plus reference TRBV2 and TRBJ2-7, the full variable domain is EPEVTQTPSHQVTQMGQEVILRCVPISNHLYFYWYRQILGQKVEFLVSFYNNEISEKSEIFDDQFSVERPDGSNFTLKIRSTKLEDSAMYFCASRSVYGVWDEQYFGPGTRLTVT.

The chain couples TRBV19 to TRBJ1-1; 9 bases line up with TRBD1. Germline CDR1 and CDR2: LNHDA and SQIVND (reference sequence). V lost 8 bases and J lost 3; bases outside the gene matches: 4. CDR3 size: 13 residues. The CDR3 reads CASRGQGYTEAFF. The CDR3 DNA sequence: TGTGCCAGTCGTGGACAGGGGTACACTGAAGCTTTCTTT. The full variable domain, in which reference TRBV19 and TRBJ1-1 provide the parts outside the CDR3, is DGGITQSPKYLFRKEGQNVTLSCEQNLNHDAMYWYRQDPGQGLRLIYYSQIVNDFQKGDIAEGYSVSREKKESFPLTVTSAQKNPTAFYLCASRGQGYTEAFFGQGTRLTVV.

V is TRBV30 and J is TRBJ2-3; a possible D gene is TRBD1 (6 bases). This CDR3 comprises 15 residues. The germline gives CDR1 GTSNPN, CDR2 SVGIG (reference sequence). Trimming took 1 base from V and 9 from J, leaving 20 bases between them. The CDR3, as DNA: TGTGCCTGGAGTGCGACAGGTGAAGGGTCTTTGACGCAGTATTTT. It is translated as CAWSATGEGSLTQYF.

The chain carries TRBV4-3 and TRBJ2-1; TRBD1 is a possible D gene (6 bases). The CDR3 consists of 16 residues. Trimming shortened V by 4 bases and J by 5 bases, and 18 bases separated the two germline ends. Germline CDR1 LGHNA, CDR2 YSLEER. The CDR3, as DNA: TGCGCCAGCAGCCTCTACGGGCAGGGGCCCCACAATGAGCAGTTCTTC. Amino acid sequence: CASSLYGQGPHNEQFF.

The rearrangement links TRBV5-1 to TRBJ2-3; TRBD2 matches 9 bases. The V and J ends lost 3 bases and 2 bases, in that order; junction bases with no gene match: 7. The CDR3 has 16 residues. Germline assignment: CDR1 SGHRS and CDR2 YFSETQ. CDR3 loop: CASSSGLAPITDTQYF. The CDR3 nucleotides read TGCGCCAGCAGCTCGGGACTAGCACCCATCACAGATACGCAGTATTTT. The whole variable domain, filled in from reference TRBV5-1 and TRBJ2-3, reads KAGVTQTPRYLIKTRGQQVTLSCSPISGHRSVSWYQQTPGQGLQFLFEYFSETQRNKGNFPGRFSGRQFSNSRSEMNVSTLELGDSALYLCASSSGLAPITDTQYFGPGTRLTVL.

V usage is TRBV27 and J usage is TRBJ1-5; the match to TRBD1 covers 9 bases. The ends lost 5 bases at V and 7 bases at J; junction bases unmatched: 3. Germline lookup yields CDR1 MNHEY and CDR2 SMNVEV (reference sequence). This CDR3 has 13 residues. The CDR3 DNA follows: TGTGCCAGCAGTGCTACAGGGGGCCAGCCCCAGCATTTT. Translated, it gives CASSATGGQPQHF.

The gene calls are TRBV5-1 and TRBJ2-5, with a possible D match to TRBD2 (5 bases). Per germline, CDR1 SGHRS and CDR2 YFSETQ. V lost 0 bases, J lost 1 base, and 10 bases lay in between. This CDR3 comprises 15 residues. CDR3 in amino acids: CASSLATRVQETQYF. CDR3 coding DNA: TGCGCCAGCAGCTTGGCCACGAGGGTCCAAGAGACCCAGTACTTC.

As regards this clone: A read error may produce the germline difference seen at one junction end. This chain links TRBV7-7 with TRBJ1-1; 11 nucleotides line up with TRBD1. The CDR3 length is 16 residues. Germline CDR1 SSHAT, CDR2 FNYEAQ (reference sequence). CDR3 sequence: CASSYWTGGLNTEAFF. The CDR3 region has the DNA TGTGCTAGCAGCTACTGGACAGGGGGCTTGAACACTGAAGCTTTCTTT.